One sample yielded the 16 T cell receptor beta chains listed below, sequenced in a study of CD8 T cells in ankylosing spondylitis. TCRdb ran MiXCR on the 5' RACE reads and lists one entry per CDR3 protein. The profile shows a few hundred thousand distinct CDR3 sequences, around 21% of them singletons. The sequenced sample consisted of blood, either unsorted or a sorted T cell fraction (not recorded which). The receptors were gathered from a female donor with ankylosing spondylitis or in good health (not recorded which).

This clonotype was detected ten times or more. The CDR3 sequence is CASSQAFQFSPLHF. In DNA, the CDR3 is TGTGCCAGCAGCCAAGCCTTCCAGTTCTCACCCCTCCACTTT. The chain carries TRBV7-2 and TRBJ1-6; the D is unclear. This CDR3 spans 14 amino acids. Germline lookup yields CDR1 SGHTA and CDR2 FQGNSA. The germline V and J ends were trimmed by 5 bases and 10 bases, with 15 bases remaining between them. Using reference TRBV7-2 and TRBJ1-6 for the parts outside the CDR3, the full variable domain is GAGVSQSPSNKVTEKGKDVELRCDPISGHTALYWYRQSLGQGLEFLIYFQGNSAPDKSGLPSDRFSAERTGGSVSTLTIQRTQQEDSAVYLCASSQAFQFSPLHFGNGTRLTVT.

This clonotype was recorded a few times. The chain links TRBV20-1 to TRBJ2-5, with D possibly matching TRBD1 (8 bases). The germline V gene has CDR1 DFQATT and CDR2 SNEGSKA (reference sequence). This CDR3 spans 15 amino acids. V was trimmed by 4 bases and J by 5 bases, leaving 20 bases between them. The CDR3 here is CSATTLGQGGETQYF. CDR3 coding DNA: TGCAGTGCTACAACCCTCGGACAGGGAGGGGAGACCCAGTACTTC.

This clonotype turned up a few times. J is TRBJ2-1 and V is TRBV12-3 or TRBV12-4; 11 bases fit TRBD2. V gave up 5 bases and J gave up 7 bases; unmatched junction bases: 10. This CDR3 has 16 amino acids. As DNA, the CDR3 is TGTGCCAGCAGTACTCAGACTAGCGGGAAGCAGAATGAGCAGTTCTTC. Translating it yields CASSTQTSGKQNEQFF.

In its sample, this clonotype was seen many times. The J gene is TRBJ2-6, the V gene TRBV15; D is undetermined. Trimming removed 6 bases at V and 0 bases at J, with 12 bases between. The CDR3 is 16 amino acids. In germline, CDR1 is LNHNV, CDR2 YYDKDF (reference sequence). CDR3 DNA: TGTGCCACCAGTTCCATCCGTCACTCTGGGGCCAACGTCCTGACTTTC. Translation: CATSSIRHSGANVLTF.

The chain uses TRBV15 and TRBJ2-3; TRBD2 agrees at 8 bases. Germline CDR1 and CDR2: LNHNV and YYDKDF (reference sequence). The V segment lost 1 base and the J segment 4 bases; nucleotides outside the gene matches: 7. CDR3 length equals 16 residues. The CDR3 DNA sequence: TGTGCCACCAGCAGAGGGGGGAGCGGGAGCGCAGATACGCAGTATTTT. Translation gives CATSRGGSGSADTQYF.

CDR3 in DNA: TGTGCCAGCACCTACGGACTAAGCACAGATACGCAGTATTTT. It encodes CASTYGLSTDTQYF. This chain joins TRBV5-4 and TRBJ2-3; perhaps TRBD2 as D (6 bases). Germline V gene lookup returns CDR1 SGHNT and CDR2 YYREEE (reference sequence). Between the trimmed V and J ends, which lost 6 bases and 0 bases, there was a span of 11 bases. The CDR3 totals 14 residues.

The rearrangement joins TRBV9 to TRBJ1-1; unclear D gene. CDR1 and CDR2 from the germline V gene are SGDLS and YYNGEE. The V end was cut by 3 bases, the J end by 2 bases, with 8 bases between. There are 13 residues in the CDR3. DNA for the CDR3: TGTGCCAGCAGCGGAGCCAGTAACACTGAAGCTTTCTTT. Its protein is CASSGASNTEAFF. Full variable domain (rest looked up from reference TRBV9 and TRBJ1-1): DSGVTQTPKHLITATGQRVTLRCSPRSGDLSVYWYQQSLDQGLQFLIQYYNGEERAKGNILERFSAQQFPDLHSELNLSSLELGDSALYFCASSGASNTEAFFGQGTRLTVV.

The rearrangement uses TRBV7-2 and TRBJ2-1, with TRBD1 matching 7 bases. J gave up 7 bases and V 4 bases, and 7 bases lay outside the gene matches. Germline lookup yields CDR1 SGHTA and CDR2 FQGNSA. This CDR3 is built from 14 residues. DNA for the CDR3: TGTGCCAGCAGCTACGGACAGGCGTGGAATGAGCAGTTCTTC. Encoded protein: CASSYGQAWNEQFF.

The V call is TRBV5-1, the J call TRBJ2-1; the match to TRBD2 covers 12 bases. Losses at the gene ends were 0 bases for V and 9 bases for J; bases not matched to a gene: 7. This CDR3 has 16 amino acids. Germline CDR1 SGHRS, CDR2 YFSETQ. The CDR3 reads CASSLELAGGSGEQFF. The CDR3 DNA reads TGCGCCAGCAGCTTGGAACTAGCGGGAGGAAGTGGTGAGCAGTTCTTC.

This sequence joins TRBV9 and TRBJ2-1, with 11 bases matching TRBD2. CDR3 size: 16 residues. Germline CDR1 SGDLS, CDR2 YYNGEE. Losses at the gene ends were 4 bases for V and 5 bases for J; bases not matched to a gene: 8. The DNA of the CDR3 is TGTGCCAGCAGCCGGGGACTAGCGGAGACAGACAATGAGCAGTTCTTC. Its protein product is CASSRGLAETDNEQFF.

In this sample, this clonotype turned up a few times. CDR3 sequence reads: CSVGQGVGQPQHF. The CDR3 region has the DNA TGCAGCGTTGGACAGGGGGTTGGTCAGCCCCAGCATTTT. The genes are TRBV29-1 and TRBJ1-5, with 9 bases fitting TRBD1. Germline V gene data show CDR1 as SQVTM and CDR2 as ANQGSEA. Trimming removed 4 bases from V and 6 bases from J; junction bases left unmatched: 4. The CDR3 is made up of 13 amino acids.

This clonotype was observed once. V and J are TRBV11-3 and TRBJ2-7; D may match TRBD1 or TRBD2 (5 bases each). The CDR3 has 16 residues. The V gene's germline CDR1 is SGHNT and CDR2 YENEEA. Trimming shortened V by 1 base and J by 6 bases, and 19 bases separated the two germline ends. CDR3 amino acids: CASSLGSGATLSEQYF. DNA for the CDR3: TGTGCCAGCAGCTTAGGGTCCGGGGCGACCCTCAGCGAGCAGTACTTC.

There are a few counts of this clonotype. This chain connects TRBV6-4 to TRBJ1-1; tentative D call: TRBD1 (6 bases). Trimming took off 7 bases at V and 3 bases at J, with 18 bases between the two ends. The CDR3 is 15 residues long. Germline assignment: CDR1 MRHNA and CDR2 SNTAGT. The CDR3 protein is CASKGGPWEDTEAFF. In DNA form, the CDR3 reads TGTGCCAGCAAGGGGGGACCTTGGGAGGACACTGAAGCTTTCTTT.

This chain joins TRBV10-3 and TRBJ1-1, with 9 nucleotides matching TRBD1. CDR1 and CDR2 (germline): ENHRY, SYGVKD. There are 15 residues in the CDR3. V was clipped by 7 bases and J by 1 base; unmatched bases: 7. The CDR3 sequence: CAIKDRGLGNTEAFF. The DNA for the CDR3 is TGTGCCATCAAGGACAGGGGATTGGGGAACACTGAAGCTTTCTTT.

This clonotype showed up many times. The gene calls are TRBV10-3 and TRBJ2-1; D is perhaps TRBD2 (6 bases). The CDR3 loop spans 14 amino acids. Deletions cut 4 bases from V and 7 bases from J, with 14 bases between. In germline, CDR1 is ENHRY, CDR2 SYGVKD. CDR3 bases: TGTGCCATCAGTGCCGAGCGGGCCCTGAATGAGCAGTTCTTC. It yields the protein CAISAERALNEQFF.

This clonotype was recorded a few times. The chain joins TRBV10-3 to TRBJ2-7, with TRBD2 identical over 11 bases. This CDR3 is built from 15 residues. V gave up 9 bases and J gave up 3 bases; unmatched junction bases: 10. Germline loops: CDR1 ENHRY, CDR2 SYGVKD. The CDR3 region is CAIRAGTSGYYEQYF. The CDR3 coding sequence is TGTGCCATAAGAGCCGGGACTAGCGGATACTACGAGCAGTACTTC.